These 6 T cell receptor beta chains were sequenced from one sample in a study of monozygotic twins with cystic fibrosis. Sequencing was performed with immunoSEQ multiplex PCR; in TCRdb, only in-frame clones are kept and a portion is missing. The sample shows tens of thousands of clones, 90% of them seen only once. Sequenced: blood. The receptors here all came from a girl aged 2-10 years with cystic fibrosis.

The gene calls are TRBV7-8 and TRBJ2-7; D remains ambiguous. V was pared by 1 base and J by 3 bases, with 7 bases between. Germline CDR1 is SGHVS and CDR2 is FQNEAQ. The CDR3 loop spans 13 amino acids. CDR3 nucleotide sequence: TGTGCCAGCAGCTTAGGCTCGAACTACGAGCAGTACTTC. Its translation is CASSLGSNYEQYF.

The chain is built from TRBV10-3 and TRBJ1-5; possibly TRBD1 for D (6 bases). CDR1 and CDR2 (germline): ENHRY, SYGVKD. The CDR3 covers 13 residues. V was clipped by 8 bases and J by 4 bases, with 12 bases between them. The CDR3 coding sequence is TGTGCCATCTACCTCAGGGGTAATCAGCCCCAGCATTTT. Translating it yields CAIYLRGNQPQHF.

The chain is built from TRBV5-1 and TRBJ2-1, with 11 positions matching TRBD1. The CDR3 spans 18 residues. CDR1 and CDR2 from the germline V gene are SGHRS and YFSETQ. V lost 0 bases and J lost 4; bases outside the gene matches: 9. CDR3 bases: TGCGCCAGCAGCTTGGGAGGACAGGGGGCTACATGGTACAATGAGCAGTTCTTC. Translation gives CASSLGGQGATWYNEQFF.

The rearrangement joins TRBV10-3 to TRBJ2-1; D not resolved. Germline V CDR1 and CDR2: ENHRY, SYGVKD. CDR3 length: 14 amino acids. V was clipped by 7 bases and J by 10 bases, with 20 bases between them. This chain's CDR3 is CAITTDLPWREQFF. The DNA of the CDR3 is TGTGCCATCACGACCGACTTACCTTGGCGGGAGCAGTTCTTC.

The chain couples TRBV30 to TRBJ1-1, with TRBD1 matching 7 bases. The CDR3 sequence is 12 residues long. Germline CDR1 is GTSNPN and CDR2 is SVGIG (reference sequence). The CDR3 DNA reads TGTGCTTCGGACAGGACAAACACTGAAGCTTTCTTT. Protein sequence: CASDRTNTEAFF.

The J gene is TRBJ2-7, the V gene TRBV4-1; D is perhaps TRBD2 (5 bases). Germline values: CDR1 MGHRA, CDR2 YSYEKL. The CDR3 totals 15 residues. V lost 1 base and J 0 bases, leaving 10 bases between the germline ends. The DNA of the CDR3 is TGCGCCAGCAGCCAAGTTTTGGGGAGCTCCTACGAGCAGTACTTC. Its translation: CASSQVLGSSYEQYF.